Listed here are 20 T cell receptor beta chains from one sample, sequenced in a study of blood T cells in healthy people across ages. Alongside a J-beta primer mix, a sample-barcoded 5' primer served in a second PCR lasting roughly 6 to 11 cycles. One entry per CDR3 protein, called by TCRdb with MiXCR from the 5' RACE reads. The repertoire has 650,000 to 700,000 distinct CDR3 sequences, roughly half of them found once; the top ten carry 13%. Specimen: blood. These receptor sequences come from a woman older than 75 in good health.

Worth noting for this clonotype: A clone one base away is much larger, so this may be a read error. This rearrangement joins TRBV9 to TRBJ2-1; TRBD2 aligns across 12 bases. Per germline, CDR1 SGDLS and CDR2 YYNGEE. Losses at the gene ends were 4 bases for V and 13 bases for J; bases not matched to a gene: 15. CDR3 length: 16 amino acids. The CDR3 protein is CASSSRTSGKEETQFF. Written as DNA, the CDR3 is TGTGCCAGCAGCTCTCGGACTAGCGGGAAAGAAGAGACCCAGTTCTTC.

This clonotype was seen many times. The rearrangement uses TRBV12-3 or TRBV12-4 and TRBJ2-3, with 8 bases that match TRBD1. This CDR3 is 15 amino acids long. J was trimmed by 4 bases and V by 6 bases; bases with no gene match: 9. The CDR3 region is CASSRSGTGSDTQYF. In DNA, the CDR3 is TGTGCCAGCAGCCGATCCGGGACAGGCTCAGATACGCAGTATTTT.

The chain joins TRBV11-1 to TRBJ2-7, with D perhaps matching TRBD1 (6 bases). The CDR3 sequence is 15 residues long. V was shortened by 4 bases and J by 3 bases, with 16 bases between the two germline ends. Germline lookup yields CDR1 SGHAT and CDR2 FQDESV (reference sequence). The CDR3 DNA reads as TGTGCCAGCAGCTCTAAACAGGGATGGGACTACGAGCAGTACTTC. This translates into CASSSKQGWDYEQYF.

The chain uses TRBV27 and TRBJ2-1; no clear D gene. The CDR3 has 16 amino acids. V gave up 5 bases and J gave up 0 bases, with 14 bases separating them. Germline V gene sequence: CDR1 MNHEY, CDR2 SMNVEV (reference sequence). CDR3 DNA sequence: TGTGCCAGCAGTCCCCGGGTTCCTAACTCCTACAATGAGCAGTTCTTC. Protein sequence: CASSPRVPNSYNEQFF.

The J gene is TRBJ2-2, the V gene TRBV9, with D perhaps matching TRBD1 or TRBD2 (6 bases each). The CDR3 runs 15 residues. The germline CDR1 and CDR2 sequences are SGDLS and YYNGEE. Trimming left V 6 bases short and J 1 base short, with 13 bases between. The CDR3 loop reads CASTRLGGNTGELFF. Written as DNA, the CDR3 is TGTGCCAGCACTCGACTAGGGGGGAACACCGGGGAGCTGTTTTTT.

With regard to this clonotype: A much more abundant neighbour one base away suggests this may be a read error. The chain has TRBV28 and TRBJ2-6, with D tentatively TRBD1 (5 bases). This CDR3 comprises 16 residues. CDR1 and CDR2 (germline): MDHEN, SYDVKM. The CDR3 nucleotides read TGTGCCAGCAGTTTAATACCTGGCTCTGGGGCCGACGTCCTGACTTTC. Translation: CASSLIPGSGADVLTF.

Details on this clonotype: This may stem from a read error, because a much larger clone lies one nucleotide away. DNA for the CDR3: TGCAGCGCAACTAGCGGGCCTTACAATGAGCAGTACTTC. This gives the protein CSATSGPYNEQYF. The rearrangement joins TRBV29-1 to TRBJ2-5, with TRBD2 matching over 9 bases. Germline lookup yields CDR1 SQVTM and CDR2 ANQGSEA. The CDR3 is 13 amino acids. Trimming cost V 7 bases and J 11 bases; bases outside gene matches: 14.

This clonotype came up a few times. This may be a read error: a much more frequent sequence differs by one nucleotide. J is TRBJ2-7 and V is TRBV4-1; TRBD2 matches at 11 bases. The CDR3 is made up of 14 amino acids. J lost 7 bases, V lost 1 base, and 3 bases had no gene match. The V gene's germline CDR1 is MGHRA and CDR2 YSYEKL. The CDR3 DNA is TGCGCCAGCAGCCAAGGACTAGCGGGAAGGGAGCAGTACTTC. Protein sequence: CASSQGLAGREQYF.

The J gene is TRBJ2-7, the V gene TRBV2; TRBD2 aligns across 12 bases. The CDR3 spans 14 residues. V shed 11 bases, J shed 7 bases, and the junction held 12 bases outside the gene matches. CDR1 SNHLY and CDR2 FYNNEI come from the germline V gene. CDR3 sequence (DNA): TGTGCCGGACAGACTAGCGGGAGAGCGAATGAGCAGTACTTC. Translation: CAGQTSGRANEQYF.

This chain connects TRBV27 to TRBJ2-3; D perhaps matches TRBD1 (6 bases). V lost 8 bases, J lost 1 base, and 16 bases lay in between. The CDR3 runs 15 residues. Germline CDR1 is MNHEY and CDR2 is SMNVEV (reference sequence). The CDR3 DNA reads TGTGCCAGCTCAGGGGTGTACCTACGCACAGATACGCAGTATTTT. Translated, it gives CASSGVYLRTDTQYF.

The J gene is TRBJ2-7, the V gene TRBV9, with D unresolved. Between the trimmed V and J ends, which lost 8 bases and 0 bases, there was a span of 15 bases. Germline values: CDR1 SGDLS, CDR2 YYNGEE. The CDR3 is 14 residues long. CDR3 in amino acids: CASSAPGSSYEQYF. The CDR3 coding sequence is TGTGCCAGTTCCGCGCCGGGTAGCTCCTACGAGCAGTACTTC.

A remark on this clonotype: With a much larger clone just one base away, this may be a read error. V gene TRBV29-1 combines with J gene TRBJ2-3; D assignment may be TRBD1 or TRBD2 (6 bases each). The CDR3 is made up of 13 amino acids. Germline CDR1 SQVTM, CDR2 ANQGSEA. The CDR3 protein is CSVGGARSDTRYF. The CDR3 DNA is TGCAGCGTTGGGGGGGCTAGGTCAGATACGCGGTATTTT.

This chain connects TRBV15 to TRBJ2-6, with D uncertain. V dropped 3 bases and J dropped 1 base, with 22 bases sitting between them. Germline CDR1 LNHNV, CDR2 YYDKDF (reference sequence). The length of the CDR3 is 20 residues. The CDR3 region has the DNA TGTGCCACCAGCAGCCCTAGACAAGCTCCCTCTAGGTCTGGGGCCAACGTCCTGACTTTC. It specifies CATSSPRQAPSRSGANVLTF.

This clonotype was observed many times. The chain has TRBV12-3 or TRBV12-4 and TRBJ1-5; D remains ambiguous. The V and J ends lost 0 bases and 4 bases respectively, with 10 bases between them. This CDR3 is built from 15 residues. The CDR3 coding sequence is TGTGCCAGCAGTTTAGCGCTTCAAGTAAATCAGCCCCAGCATTTT. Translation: CASSLALQVNQPQHF.

The CDR3 DNA reads TGTGCCAGCAGCTTAACCAGAGCCAAAAACATTCAGTACTTC. Amino acids: CASSLTRAKNIQYF. The rearrangement joins TRBV7-2 to TRBJ2-4; D not resolved. V was shortened by 2 bases and J by 0 bases, with 5 bases between the two germline ends. CDR3 length: 14 residues. Germline lookup yields CDR1 SGHTA and CDR2 FQGNSA.

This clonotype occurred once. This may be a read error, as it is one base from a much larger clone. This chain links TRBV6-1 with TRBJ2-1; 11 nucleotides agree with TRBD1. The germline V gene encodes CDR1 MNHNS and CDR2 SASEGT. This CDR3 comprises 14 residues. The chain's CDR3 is CASTGQGAYTEQFF. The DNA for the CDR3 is TGTGCCAGCACTGGACAGGGGGCTTACACTGAGCAGTTCTTC.

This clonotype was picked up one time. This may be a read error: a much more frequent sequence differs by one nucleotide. The CDR3 reads CASSPALGGYTF. As DNA, the CDR3 is TGTGCCAGCAGCCCCGCCTTGGGTGGCTACACCTTC. This sequence joins TRBV7-8 and TRBJ1-2; no definite D call. CDR1 is SGHVS, CDR2 FQNEAQ, per germline. The V end lost 5 bases, the J end lost 7 bases, and 11 bases lay between the germline ends. The CDR3 runs to 12 residues.

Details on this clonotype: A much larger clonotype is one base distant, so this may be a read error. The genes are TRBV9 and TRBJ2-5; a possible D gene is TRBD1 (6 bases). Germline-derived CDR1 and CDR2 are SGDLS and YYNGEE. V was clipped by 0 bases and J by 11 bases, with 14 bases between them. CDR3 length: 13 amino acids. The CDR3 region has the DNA TGTGCCAGCAGCGTAGCTGGGGACAATGAGCAGTACTTC. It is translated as CASSVAGDNEQYF.

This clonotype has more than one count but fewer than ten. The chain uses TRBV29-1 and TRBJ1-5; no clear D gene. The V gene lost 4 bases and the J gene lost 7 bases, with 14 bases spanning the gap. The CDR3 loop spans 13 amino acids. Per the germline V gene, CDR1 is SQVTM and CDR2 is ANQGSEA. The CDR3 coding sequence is TGCAGCGTTGGGAACCGAGCGGGGCAGCCCCAGCATTTT. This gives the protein CSVGNRAGQPQHF. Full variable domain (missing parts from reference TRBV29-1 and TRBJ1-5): SAVISQKPSRDICQRGTSLTIQCQVDSQVTMMFWYRQQPGQSLTLIATANQGSEATYESGFVIDKFPISRPNLTFSTLTVSNMSPEDSSIYLCSVGNRAGQPQHFGDGTRLSIL.

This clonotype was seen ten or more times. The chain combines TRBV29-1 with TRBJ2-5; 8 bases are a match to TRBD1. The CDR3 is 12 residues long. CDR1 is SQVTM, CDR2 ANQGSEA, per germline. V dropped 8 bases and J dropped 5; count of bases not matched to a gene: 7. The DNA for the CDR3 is TGCAGCACTCAGACAGGGGCGGAGACCCAGTACTTC. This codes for CSTQTGAETQYF. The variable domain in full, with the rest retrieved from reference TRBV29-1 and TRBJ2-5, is SAVISQKPSRDICQRGTSLTIQCQVDSQVTMMFWYRQQPGQSLTLIATANQGSEATYESGFVIDKFPISRPNLTFSTLTVSNMSPEDSSIYLCSTQTGAETQYFGPGTRLLVL.